Sequencing of this TCR beta chain was carried out in a study of blood T cell repertoires in COVID-19. Study-level information: The study drew acute and convalescent COVID-19 samples from the United States, Italy and Spain.

Authors' methods: Quantification of nucleated cells was approximated via reference gene primer amplification. Using immunoSEQ multiplex PCR, the repertoire was profiled, and TCRdb retains in-frame clones only, with some absent. The DNA was the basis for D and trimming; V, J and clone size are from that table. The table has roughly 260,000 clones, 87% seen once; the top ten hold around 2.5%. The length of the CDR3 is 15 residues. Germline CDR1 and CDR2: LGHDT and YNNKEL (reference sequence). Between the trimmed V and J ends, which lost 0 bases and 5 bases, there was a span of 11 bases. Remarks on this clone: Within the sample, other DNA sequences also encode this same CDR3.

The V gene is TRBV3-1 (or the pseudogene TRBV3-2), the J gene TRBJ1-5, with D uncertain. The origin of this receptor is a woman in her forties or fifties with acute or convalescent COVID-19. Sequenced input: peripheral blood. CDR3 nucleotide sequence: TGTGCCAGCAGCCAAGATGAAGGGAGCGATCAGCCCCAGCATTTT. It encodes CASSQDEGSDQPQHF.